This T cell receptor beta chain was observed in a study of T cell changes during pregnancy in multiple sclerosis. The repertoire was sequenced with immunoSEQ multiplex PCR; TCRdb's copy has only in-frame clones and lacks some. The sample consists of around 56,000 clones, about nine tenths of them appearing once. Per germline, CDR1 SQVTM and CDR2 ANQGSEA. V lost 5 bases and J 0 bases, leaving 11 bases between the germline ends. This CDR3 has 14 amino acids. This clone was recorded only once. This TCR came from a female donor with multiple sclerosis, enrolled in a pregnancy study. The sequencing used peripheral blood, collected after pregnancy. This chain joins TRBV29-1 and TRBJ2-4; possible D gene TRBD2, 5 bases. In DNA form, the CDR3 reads TGCAGCGTTCTGGAGACTATAGCCAAAAACATTCAGTACTTC. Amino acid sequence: CSVLETIAKNIQYF. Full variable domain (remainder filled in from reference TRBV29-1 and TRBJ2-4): SAVISQKPSRDICQRGTSLTIQCQVDSQVTMMFWYRQQPGQSLTLIATANQGSEATYESGFVIDKFPISRPNLTFSTLTVSNMSPEDSSIYLCSVLETIAKNIQYFGAGTRLSVL.